The sequence of this TCR beta chain was determined in a study of cytomegalovirus exposure and HLA in healthy donors. Study summary: Of 398 genotyped donors, about 81% clustered with self-reported Caucasian donors. Points from the study as a whole: The later analysis indicated that the majority of CMV-associated TCR beta chains appeared HLA-restricted. With later analysis, a missense DCLRE1C variant became linked to TCR beta V- and J-gene trimming.

The PCR employed 60 Vbeta primers together with 13 Jbeta primers. Some clones are missing from TCRdb's copy, which holds only in-frame ones; the method was immunoSEQ multiplex PCR. Of some 110,000 clones listed, almost 70% are singletons. Notes on this clone: Its antigen is not identified.

This CDR3 region has 14 residues. Germline V lookup: CDR1 SEHNR, CDR2 FQNEAQ (reference sequence). V gave up 3 bases and J gave up 4 bases, with 12 bases separating them. This clonotype was obtained from a man between 25 and 39 years old in good health and CMV-seropositive. Sequenced sample: PBMCs. The rearrangement joins TRBV7-9 to TRBJ1-2; the D gene is possibly TRBD1 (5 bases). The CDR3, as DNA: TGTGCCAGCAGCTTCCAGGGAACTTTCTATGGCTACACCTTC. Translation gives CASSFQGTFYGYTF.